A single sample is the source of the 16 T cell receptor beta chains below, sequenced in a study of T-cell memory formation after mild COVID-19. TCRdb recomputed calls from the 5' RACE reads with MiXCR, one row per CDR3 protein. Here the sample spans approximately 300,000 distinct CDR3 sequences, roughly a fifth being singletons. The sequencing input was PBMCs or a T cell subset sorted from them (not recorded which). The origin of the receptors is a man in his late teens or twenties who had mild COVID-19 (a few samples of this study predate the infection). Cell type and time point are not known.

This chain connects TRBV7-2 to TRBJ2-3; the match to TRBD2 covers 8 bases. This CDR3 contains 15 residues. With 5 bases clipped from V and 9 bases from J, the junction kept 13 bases outside the gene matches. Germline V CDR1 and CDR2: SGHTA, FQGNSA. The CDR3 nucleotides are TGTGCCAGCAGCCCCCTGGGCGGGGGGTTAGGGACGCAGTATTTT. Translated: CASSPLGGGLGTQYF. The entire variable domain, with the rest obtained from reference TRBV7-2 and TRBJ2-3, is as follows: GAGVSQSPSNKVTEKGKDVELRCDPISGHTALYWYRQSLGQGLEFLIYFQGNSAPDKSGLPSDRFSAERTGGSVSTLTIQRTQQEDSAVYLCASSPLGGGLGTQYFGPGTRLTVL.

The chain is built from TRBV7-2 and TRBJ2-3; the D is unclear. There are 14 residues in the CDR3. The germline CDR1 and CDR2 sequences are SGHTA and FQGNSA. V was pared by 5 bases and J by 4 bases, with 13 bases between. This chain's CDR3 is CASSPTLIADTQYF. The DNA for the CDR3 is TGTGCCAGCAGCCCAACCCTGATCGCAGATACGCAGTATTTT.

The chain carries TRBV5-4 and TRBJ1-1; D possibly corresponds to TRBD1 (5 bases). The germline V gene has CDR1 SGHNT and CDR2 YYREEE (reference sequence). The length of the CDR3 is 15 residues. The germline V and J ends were trimmed by 1 base and 0 bases, with 10 bases remaining between them. The CDR3 DNA sequence: TGTGCCAGCAGCTTGCCCGGGACGGTGAACACTGAAGCTTTCTTT. Encoded protein: CASSLPGTVNTEAFF.

This clonotype has more than one count but fewer than ten. The chain combines TRBV7-2 with TRBJ2-4, with 8 bases matching TRBD1. The V gene's germline CDR1 is SGHTA and CDR2 FQGNSA. The CDR3 loop spans 14 amino acids. V shed 3 bases, J shed 8 bases, and the junction held 6 bases outside the gene matches. CDR3 region: CASSFAGGRYIQYF. Written as DNA, the CDR3 is TGTGCCAGCAGCTTCGCAGGGGGCCGGTACATTCAGTACTTC.

This clonotype has a handful of counts. The J gene is TRBJ2-3, the V gene TRBV28; possibly TRBD2 for D (7 bases). The V end was cut by 9 bases, the J end by 5 bases, with 15 bases between. CDR3 length: 13 amino acids. From germline, CDR1 is MDHEN and CDR2 SYDVKM. The CDR3 region is CASIGGRGDTQYF. DNA of the CDR3: TGTGCCAGTATCGGGGGGCGGGGAGATACGCAGTATTTT.

This clonotype was recorded a few times. The gene calls are TRBV5-1 and TRBJ2-7; no definite D call. Germline CDR1 reads SGHRS; CDR2 reads YFSETQ. The CDR3 has 14 amino acids. Between the trimmed V and J ends, which lost 0 bases and 0 bases, there was a span of 7 bases. CDR3 residues: CASSLEWASYEQYF. The CDR3 coding sequence is TGCGCCAGCAGCTTGGAATGGGCCTCCTACGAGCAGTACTTC.

This rearrangement joins TRBV5-1 to TRBJ1-5; D is unclear. V was shortened by 4 bases and J by 5 bases, with 10 bases between the two germline ends. Germline CDR1 and CDR2: SGHRS and YFSETQ. The CDR3 is made up of 13 amino acids. The CDR3 spells CASSTRPDQPQHF. In DNA, the CDR3 is TGCGCCAGCAGCACCCGGCCCGATCAGCCCCAGCATTTT.

The gene calls are TRBV10-3 and TRBJ1-5; no firm D call. In germline, CDR1 is ENHRY, CDR2 SYGVKD. Trimming pared 7 bases from V and 2 bases from J, leaving 6 bases between. The CDR3 contains 12 residues. The CDR3 reads CAINGGNQPQHF. In nucleotides, the CDR3 is TGTGCCATCAATGGGGGCAATCAGCCCCAGCATTTT.

The rearrangement uses TRBV7-9 and TRBJ1-1, with D tentatively TRBD1 (5 bases). V gave up 1 base and J gave up 5 bases, with 11 bases separating them. Looked up from germline, CDR1 is SEHNR and CDR2 is FQNEAQ (reference sequence). The length of the CDR3 is 14 residues. DNA for the CDR3: TGTGCCAGCAGCTTAGGTACAGGCCGAACTGAAGCTTTCTTT. Translated, it gives CASSLGTGRTEAFF.

The chain has TRBV6-5 and TRBJ1-2; possibly TRBD1 for D (5 bases). The length of the CDR3 is 13 residues. V was clipped by 4 bases and J by 4 bases, with 10 bases between them. Germline lookup yields CDR1 MNHEY and CDR2 SVGAGI. CDR3 residues: CASSWARGYGYTF. CDR3 in DNA: TGTGCCAGCAGTTGGGCGAGGGGCTATGGCTACACCTTC.

The rearrangement uses TRBV6-6 and TRBJ2-3; TRBD1 or TRBD2 may be the D gene (5 bases each). Trimming took off 7 bases at V and 10 bases at J, with 15 bases between the two ends. From germline, CDR1 is MNHNY and CDR2 SVGAGI (reference sequence). CDR3 length: 12 amino acids. The CDR3 DNA reads as TGTGCCAGCACCCCCCTCCGGGGCCCGCAGTATTTT. As protein: CASTPLRGPQYF.

This clonotype was counted only a few times. This chain connects TRBV2 to TRBJ1-1; D is uncertain. Germline CDR1 SNHLY, CDR2 FYNNEI. The CDR3 sequence is 14 residues long. The germline V and J ends were trimmed by 6 bases and 0 bases, with 11 bases remaining between them. The CDR3: CASRAGMLNTEAFF. CDR3 nucleotides: TGTGCCAGCAGAGCCGGGATGTTGAACACTGAAGCTTTCTTT.

The V and J genes are TRBV6-5 and TRBJ1-1; D is unresolved. Per the germline V gene, CDR1 is MNHEY and CDR2 is SVGAGI. The length of the CDR3 is 14 residues. V was pared by 2 bases and J by 4 bases, with 11 bases between. CDR3 residues: CASSYRAEATEAFF. In DNA form, the CDR3 reads TGTGCCAGCAGTTACCGGGCTGAGGCCACTGAAGCTTTCTTT.

This clonotype occurred a few times. This chain uses TRBV5-1 with TRBJ1-1; possible D gene TRBD1, 5 bases. Trimming stripped 4 bases from V and 1 base from J, with 14 bases between. CDR3 length equals 15 residues. The germline gives CDR1 SGHRS, CDR2 YFSETQ. The DNA for the CDR3 is TGCGCCAGCAGCCCTTATCAGGGACCGAACACTGAAGCTTTCTTT. Translated: CASSPYQGPNTEAFF.

In this sample, this clonotype turned up a few times. The chain couples TRBV11-2 to TRBJ2-1, with 7 bases fitting TRBD2. Germline assignment: CDR1 SGHAT and CDR2 FQNNGV. V shed 4 bases and J 8 bases; nucleotides not matched to a gene: 14. This CDR3 region has 16 residues. The CDR3 DNA reads as TGTGCCAGCAGCTCAGACGGACTAGATGATTTCGATGAGCAGTTCTTC. This gives the protein CASSSDGLDDFDEQFF.

The chain recombines TRBV9 with TRBJ2-5; D may correspond to TRBD1 or TRBD2 (5 bases each). V lost 0 bases, J lost 2 bases, and 8 bases lay in between. From germline, CDR1 is SGDLS and CDR2 YYNGEE. This CDR3 contains 14 residues. In DNA form, the CDR3 reads TGTGCCAGCAGCGTAGGGGGGATACAAGAGACCCAGTACTTC. Its translation: CASSVGGIQETQYF. The full variable domain, rest sourced from reference TRBV9 and TRBJ2-5, is DSGVTQTPKHLITATGQRVTLRCSPRSGDLSVYWYQQSLDQGLQFLIQYYNGEERAKGNILERFSAQQFPDLHSELNLSSLELGDSALYFCASSVGGIQETQYFGPGTRLLVL.